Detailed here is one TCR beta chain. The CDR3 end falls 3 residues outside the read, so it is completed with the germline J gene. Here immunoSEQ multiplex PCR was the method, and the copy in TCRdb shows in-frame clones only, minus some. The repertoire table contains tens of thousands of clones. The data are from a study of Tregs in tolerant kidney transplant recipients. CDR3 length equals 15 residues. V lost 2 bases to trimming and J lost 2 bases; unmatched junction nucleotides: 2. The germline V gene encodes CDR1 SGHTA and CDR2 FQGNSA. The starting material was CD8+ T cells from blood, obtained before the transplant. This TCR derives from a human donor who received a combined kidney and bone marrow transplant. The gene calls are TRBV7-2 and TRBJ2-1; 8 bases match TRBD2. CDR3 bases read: TGTGCCAGCAGCTTATACGGGGGGGCCTACAATGAG. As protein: CASSLYGGAYNE. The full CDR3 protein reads CASSLYGGAYNEQFF.